This T cell receptor beta chain stems from a study of blood T cell repertoires in COVID-19 (dated by TCRdb to 2019 to 2021). For the wider study: Samples from collaborators originated in the United States, Italy and Spain and spanned both the acute and convalescent phases of COVID-19. The prospective study material was composed of cDNA or gDNA derived from T cells, B-cell-depleted T cells, or PBMCs. Subjects who had been exposed to COVID-19, were actively infected with it, or had recovered from it provided the deeply sampled blood TCRbeta repertoires that made up the dataset. The repertoires were released in a freely available public database meant as a resource for research on the immune response to SARS-CoV-2. Samples came from the ongoing ImmuneRACE study (first 160 participants) plus 1,254 subjects from 6 global collaborators. The sample metadata nearly always contained a de-identified subject ID, COVID-19 status, age in years and sex. HLA class I and class II types, where available, came from metadata supplied by the sample provider rather than from assay-based typing. What the authors observed across the whole study: Clinical and demographic metadata were provided uncurated, with the amount varying by source and participant.

The immunoSEQ Assay, a bias-controlled multiplex PCR, was used to amplify TCRbeta CDR3 regions from genomic DNA. On the study's bioinformatics: The number of nucleated cells in each sample was estimated from the amplification of reference gene primers within the assay. To quantify the absolute abundance of each unique TCRbeta CDR3 rearrangement, sequence reads were collapsed and filtered. For each sample, productive Simpson clonality was calculated as the square root of Simpson's diversity index over productive rearrangements. The table was pulled from immuneACCESS by TCRdb, which kept in-frame rearrangements only. Such tables lose some clones; where checked, under half of the loss comes from unresolved V genes, and the rest has no known cause. V, J and clone size were drawn from that table, and D and trimming were deduced from the DNA. This sample has 200,000 to 250,000 clones in its table, and approximately 85% of those were observed once. The ten largest clones add up to about 9.1% of the sample.

Participants in the prospective study were enrolled through a virtual design, were aged roughly 18 to 100 years, and lived in 24 United States geographic areas. Cohort assignment in the prospective study relied on participant-reported clinical history from a screening survey and a study questionnaire. In the prospective study, whole blood, serum and a nasopharyngeal or oropharyngeal swab were collected from each participant by mobile phlebotomists. Over an approximately two-month period, participants in the prospective study had the option of providing additional blood draws and questionnaires. Before DNA extraction, prospective study blood samples were shipped either frozen or at room temperature. Counted from cysteine to phenylalanine, this CDR3 has 17 amino acids. The sequence is cut down to CDR3 DNA, 51 bases in frame from base 1. The germline V gene (reference sequence) specifies MNHEY as CDR1 and SMNVEV as CDR2. Clipping removes 4 bases from V and 8 bases from J, with 10 as the unmatched junction base count.

On this clone itself: Its target antigen remains unknown. Base qualities are not recorded, but no much larger clone differs from it by a single base.

Recombination joined TRBV27 with TRBJ2-1; a stretch of 14 junction bases matches TRBD2. Sequencing was done on a sample of PBMCs or T cells enriched from blood (not recorded which). The sequence was collected from a woman between 50 and 59 years old with acute COVID-19. The nucleotide sequence is TGTGCCAGCAGTTCCCTCCCGACTAGCGGGGGGGCCGATGAGCAGTTCTTC. Translated, this is CASSSLPTSGGADEQFF.